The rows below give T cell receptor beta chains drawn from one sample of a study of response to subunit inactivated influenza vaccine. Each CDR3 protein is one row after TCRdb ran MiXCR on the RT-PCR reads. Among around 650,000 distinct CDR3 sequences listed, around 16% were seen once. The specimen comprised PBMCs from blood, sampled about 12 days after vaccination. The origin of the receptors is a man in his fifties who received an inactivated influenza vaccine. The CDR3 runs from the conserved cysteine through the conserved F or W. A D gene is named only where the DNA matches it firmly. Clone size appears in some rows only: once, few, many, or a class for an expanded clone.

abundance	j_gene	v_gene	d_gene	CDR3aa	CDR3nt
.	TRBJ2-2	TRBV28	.	CASKTWAGELFF	TGTGCCAGCAAGACGTGGGCCGGGGAGCTGTTTTTT
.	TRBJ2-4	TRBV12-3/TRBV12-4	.	CASSFEIAKNIQYF	TGTGCCAGCAGTTTCGAAATAGCCAAAAACATTCAGTACTTC
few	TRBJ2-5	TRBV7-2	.	CASSLADGKETQYF	TGTGCCAGCAGCTTAGCGGACGGGAAAGAGACCCAGTACTTC
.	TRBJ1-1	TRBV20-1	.	CSARDSLKVPAEAFF	TGCAGTGCTAGAGATTCTTTAAAGGTTCCAGCTGAAGCTTTCTTT
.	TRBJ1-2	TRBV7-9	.	CASSKDVSYGYTF	TGTGCCAGCAGTAAGGACGTGAGCTATGGCTACACCTTC
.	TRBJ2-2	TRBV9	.	CASSVDLNSGELSF	TGTGCCAGCAGCGTAGATCTGAACTCCGGGGAGCTGTCTTTT
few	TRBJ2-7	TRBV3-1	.	CASSQGGRVGEQYF	TGTGCCAGCAGCCAAGGCGGTAGGGTCGGCGAGCAGTACTTC
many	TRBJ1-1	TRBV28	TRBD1	CASSQRQGARRKNTEAFF	TGTGCCAGCAGTCAGAGACAGGGAGCGAGGAGAAAGAACACTGAAGCTTTCTTT
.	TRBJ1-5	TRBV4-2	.	CASSQDRDLGQPQHF	TGTGCCAGCAGCCAAGACCGAGACTTGGGCCAGCCCCAGCATTTT
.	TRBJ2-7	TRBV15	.	CATSRGEPGPKYF	TGTGCCACCAGCAGAGGGGAGCCAGGACCCAAGTACTTC
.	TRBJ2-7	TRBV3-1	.	CASSEQGEQYF	TGTGCCAGCAGCGAACAGGGCGAGCAGTACTTC
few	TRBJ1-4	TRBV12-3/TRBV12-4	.	CASSLRAGNEKLFF	TGTGCCAGCAGTTTAAGGGCAGGGAATGAAAAACTGTTTTTT
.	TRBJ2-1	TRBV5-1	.	CASSGRQANNEQFF	TGCGCCAGCAGCGGGCGACAGGCGAACAATGAGCAGTTCTTC
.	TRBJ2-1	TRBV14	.	CASSQVFGANEQFF	TGTGCCAGCAGCCAAGTATTTGGGGCCAATGAGCAGTTCTTC
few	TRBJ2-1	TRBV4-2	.	CASSHSDSYNEQFF	TGTGCCAGCAGCCATTCTGACAGCTACAATGAGCAGTTCTTC
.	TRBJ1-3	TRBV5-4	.	CASSRGSGNTIYF	TGTGCCAGCAGCAGGGGCTCTGGAAACACCATATATTTT
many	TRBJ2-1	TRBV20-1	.	CSARESRFGNEQFF	TGCAGTGCTAGAGAATCTAGATTCGGCAATGAGCAGTTCTTC
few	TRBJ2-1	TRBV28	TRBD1	CASRTGLNEQFF	TGTGCCAGCAGGACAGGGCTCAATGAGCAGTTCTTC
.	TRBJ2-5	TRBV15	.	CATSREPHGETQYF	TGTGCCACCAGCAGAGAACCCCATGGTGAGACCCAGTACTTC
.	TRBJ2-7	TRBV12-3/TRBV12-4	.	CASTQDTFSTYEQYF	TGTGCCAGCACCCAGGACACCTTCTCCACCTACGAGCAGTACTTC
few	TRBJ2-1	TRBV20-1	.	CSARGLFYNEQFF	TGCAGTGCTAGAGGACTTTTCTACAATGAGCAGTTCTTC
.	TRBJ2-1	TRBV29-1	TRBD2	CSVGTSSHNEQFF	TGCAGCGTTGGGACTAGTAGTCACAATGAGCAGTTCTTC
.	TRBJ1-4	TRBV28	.	CASSFMETNEKLFF	TGTGCCAGCAGTTTTATGGAAACTAATGAAAAACTGTTTTTT
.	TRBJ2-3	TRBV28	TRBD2	CASSPHGGGLSTDTQYF	TGTGCCAGCAGTCCCCACGGGGGGGGCCTTAGCACAGATACGCAGTATTTT
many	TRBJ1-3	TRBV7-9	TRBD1	CASSAGQGNTIYF	TGTGCCAGCAGCGCGGGACAGGGGAACACCATATATTTT
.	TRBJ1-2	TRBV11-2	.	CASRLGSYGYTF	TGTGCCAGCAGGCTAGGATCCTATGGCTACACCTTC
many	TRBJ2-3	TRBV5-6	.	CASSWWDNTDTQYF	TGTGCCAGCAGCTGGTGGGACAACACAGATACGCAGTATTTT
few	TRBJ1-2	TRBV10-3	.	CAISETQTTGYTF	TGTGCCATCAGTGAGACCCAGACTACAGGCTACACCTTC
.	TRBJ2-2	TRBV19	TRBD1	CASSLTDRGGELFF	TGTGCCAGTAGCCTCACGGACAGGGGAGGGGAGCTGTTTTTT
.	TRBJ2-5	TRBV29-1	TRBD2	CSVTRRGETQYF	TGCAGCGTTACCCGGCGGGGGGAGACCCAGTACTTC
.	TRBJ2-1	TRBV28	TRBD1	CASRSPGQDNNEQFF	TGTGCCAGCAGGTCTCCGGGACAGGATAACAATGAGCAGTTCTTC
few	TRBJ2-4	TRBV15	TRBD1	CATSREQGAPSIQYF	TGTGCCACCAGCAGAGAACAGGGGGCCCCCAGCATTCAGTACTTC
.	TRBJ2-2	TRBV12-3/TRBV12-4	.	CASSLFWGSNTGELFF	TGTGCCAGCAGTTTATTCTGGGGCTCGAACACCGGGGAGCTGTTTTTT